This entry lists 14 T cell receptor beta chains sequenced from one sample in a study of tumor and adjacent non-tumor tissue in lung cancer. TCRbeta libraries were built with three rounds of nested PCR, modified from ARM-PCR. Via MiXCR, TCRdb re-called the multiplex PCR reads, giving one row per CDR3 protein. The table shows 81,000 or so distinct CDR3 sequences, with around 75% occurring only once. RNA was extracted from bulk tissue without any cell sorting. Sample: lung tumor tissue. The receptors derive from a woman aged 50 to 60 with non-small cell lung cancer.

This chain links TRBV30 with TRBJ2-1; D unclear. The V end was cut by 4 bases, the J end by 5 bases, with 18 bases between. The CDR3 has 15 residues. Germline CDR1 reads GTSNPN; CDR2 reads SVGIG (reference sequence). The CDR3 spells CAWTSEVRINNEQFF. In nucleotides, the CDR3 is TGTGCCTGGACCTCCGAAGTACGGATCAACAATGAGCAGTTCTTC.

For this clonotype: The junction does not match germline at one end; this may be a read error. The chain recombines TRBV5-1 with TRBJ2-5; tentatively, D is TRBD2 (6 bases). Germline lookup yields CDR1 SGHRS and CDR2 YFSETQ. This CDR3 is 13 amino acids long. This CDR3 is CARSLGGQETQYF. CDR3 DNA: TGCGCCAGAAGCTTGGGGGGTCAAGAGACCCAGTACTTC.

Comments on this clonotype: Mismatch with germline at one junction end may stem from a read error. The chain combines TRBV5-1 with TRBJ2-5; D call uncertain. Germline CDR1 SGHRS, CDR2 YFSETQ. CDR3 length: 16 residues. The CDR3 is CPSSPAIVSYQETQYF. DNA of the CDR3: TGCCCCAGCAGCCCAGCTATCGTGTCTTACCAAGAGACCCAGTACTTC.

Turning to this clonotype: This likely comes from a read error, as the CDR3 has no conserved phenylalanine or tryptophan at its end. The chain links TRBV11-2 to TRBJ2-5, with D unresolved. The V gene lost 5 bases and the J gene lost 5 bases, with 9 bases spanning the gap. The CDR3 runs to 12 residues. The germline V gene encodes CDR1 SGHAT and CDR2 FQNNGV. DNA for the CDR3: TGTGCCAGCAGCCTTACATGTGAGACCCAGTACGTC. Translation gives CASSLTCETQYV.

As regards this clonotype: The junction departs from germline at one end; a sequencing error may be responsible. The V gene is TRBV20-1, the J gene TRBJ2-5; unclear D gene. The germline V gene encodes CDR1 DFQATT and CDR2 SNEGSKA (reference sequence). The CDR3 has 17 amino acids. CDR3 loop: CSVISPTTLGPKETRYF. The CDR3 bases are TGTAGTGTTATCAGCCCGACAACCCTTGGGCCCAAAGAGACCCGGTACTTC.

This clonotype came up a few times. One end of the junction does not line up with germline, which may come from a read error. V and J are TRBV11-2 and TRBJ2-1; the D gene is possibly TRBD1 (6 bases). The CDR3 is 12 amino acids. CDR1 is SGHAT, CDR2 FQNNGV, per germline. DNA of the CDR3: TGTGTCAGCAGCTTAGGGGACAATGAGCAGTTTTTC. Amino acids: CVSSLGDNEQFF.

CDR3 sequence (DNA): TGTGCCAGCGCGGGGGGGACAGGTCGTTTCTACGAGCAGTACTTC. Its protein is CASAGGTGRFYEQYF. V gene TRBV9 combines with J gene TRBJ2-7; TRBD2 is a possible D gene (9 bases). There are 15 residues in the CDR3. Germline-derived CDR1 and CDR2 are SGDLS and YYNGEE. The ends were cut back, 7 bases at V and 3 bases at J, with 20 bases in the middle. Full variable domain (remainder filled in from reference TRBV9 and TRBJ2-7): DSGVTQTPKHLITATGQRVTLRCSPRSGDLSVYWYQQSLDQGLQFLIQYYNGEERAKGNILERFSAQQFPDLHSELNLSSLELGDSALYFCASAGGTGRFYEQYFGPGTRLTVT.

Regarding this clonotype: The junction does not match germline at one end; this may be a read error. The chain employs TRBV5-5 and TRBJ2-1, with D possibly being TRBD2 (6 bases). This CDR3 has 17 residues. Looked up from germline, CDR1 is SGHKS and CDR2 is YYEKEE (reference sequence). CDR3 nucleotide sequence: TGTGCCAGCAGCTTTCATCTGAGCGGGCGTTCCTACAATGAACAGTTCTTC. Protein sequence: CASSFHLSGRSYNEQFF.

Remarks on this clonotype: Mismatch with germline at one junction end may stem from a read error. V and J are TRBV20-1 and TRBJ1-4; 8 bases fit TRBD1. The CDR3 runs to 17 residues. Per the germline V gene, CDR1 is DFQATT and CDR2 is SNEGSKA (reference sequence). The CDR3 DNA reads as TGCAGTGATAGACAGGGGAGGGGACGGGCAACCAATGAAAAACTGTTTTTT. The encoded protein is CSDRQGRGRATNEKLFF.

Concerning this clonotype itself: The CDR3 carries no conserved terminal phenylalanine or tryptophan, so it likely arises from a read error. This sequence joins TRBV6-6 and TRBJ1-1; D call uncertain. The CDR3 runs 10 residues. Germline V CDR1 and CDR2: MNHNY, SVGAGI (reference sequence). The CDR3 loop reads CASSNSKAFI. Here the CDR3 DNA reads TGTGCGAGCAGTAACAGTAAAGCTTTCATT.

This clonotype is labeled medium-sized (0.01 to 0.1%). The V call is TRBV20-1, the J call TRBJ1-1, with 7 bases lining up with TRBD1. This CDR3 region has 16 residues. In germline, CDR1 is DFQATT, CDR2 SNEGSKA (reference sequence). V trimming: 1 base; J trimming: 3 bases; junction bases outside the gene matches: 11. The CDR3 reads CSARGDQGELDTEAFF. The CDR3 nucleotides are TGCAGTGCTAGAGGGGACCAGGGGGAGTTGGACACTGAAGCTTTCTTT.

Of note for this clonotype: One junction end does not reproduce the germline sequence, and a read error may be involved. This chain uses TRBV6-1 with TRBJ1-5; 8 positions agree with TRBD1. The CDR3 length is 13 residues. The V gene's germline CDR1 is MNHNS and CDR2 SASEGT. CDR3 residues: CANTWTGNRPQHF. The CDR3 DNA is TGTGCCAACACCTGGACAGGGAATCGGCCCCAGCATTTT.

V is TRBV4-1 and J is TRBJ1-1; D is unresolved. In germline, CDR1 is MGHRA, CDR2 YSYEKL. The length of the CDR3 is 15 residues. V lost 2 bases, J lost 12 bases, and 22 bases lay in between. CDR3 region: CASSQPTLMNTETFF. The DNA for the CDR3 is TGCGCCAGCAGCCAACCGACTCTAATGAACACTGAGACTTTCTTT.

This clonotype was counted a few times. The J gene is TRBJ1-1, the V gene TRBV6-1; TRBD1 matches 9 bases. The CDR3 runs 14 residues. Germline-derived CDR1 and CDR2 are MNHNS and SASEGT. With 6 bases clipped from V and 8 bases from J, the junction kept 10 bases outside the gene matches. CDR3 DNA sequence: TGTGCCAGCAGAGCGGGACAGGGAACAACCGAAGCTTTCTTT. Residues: CASRAGQGTTEAFF.